This TCR beta chain was obtained from a study of T cells in Graves' hyperthyroidism and ophthalmopathy. Study results and limitations: Ophthalmopathy cases were set apart from stable hyperthyroidism by a 13 V-J model.

Between the trimmed V and J ends, which lost 6 bases and 1 base, there was a span of 4 bases. This CDR3 region has 12 residues. Germline V CDR1 and CDR2: SQVTM, ANQGSEA. TCR beta CDR3 sequences were amplified from RNA transcripts. The HTBI primer set served for first-round RT-PCR of the TCR CDR3. TCRdb used MiXCR to reprocess the multiplex PCR reads, holding one entry per CDR3 protein. The table shows hundreds of thousands of distinct CDR3 sequences, with about 15% occurring only once. Of note for this clonotype: No antigen is known for it.

This sequence was found in a woman between 18 and 30 years old with Graves' hyperthyroidism. The sample consisted of blood. This chain joins TRBV29-1 and TRBJ2-6; D unresolved. The CDR3 sequence: CSVFSGANVLTF. The CDR3 DNA reads as TGCAGCGTATTTTCTGGGGCCAACGTCCTGACTTTC. Full variable domain (missing parts from reference TRBV29-1 and TRBJ2-6): SAVISQKPSRDICQRGTSLTIQCQVDSQVTMMFWYRQQPGQSLTLIATANQGSEATYESGFVIDKFPISRPNLTFSTLTVSNMSPEDSSIYLCSVFSGANVLTFGAGSRLTVL.